This T cell receptor (beta chain) was recovered during a study of T-cell memory formation after mild COVID-19. The study's findings and limits: Largely, contracting CD4+ clones fell within CM and EM, and contracting CD8+ clones within EMRA. The finding that pre-infection memory included some responding clones suggested that cross-reactive memory joined. Clones that shrank (day 15 to 85) were balanced CD4/CD8, whereas later expanders leaned CD4+.

CDR3 length equals 16 residues. Trimming removed 0 bases from V and 3 bases from J, with 13 bases in between. The germline gives CDR1 SGHRS, CDR2 YFSETQ. On this clonotype itself: Its antigen is unidentified.

TCRdb re-derived calls from the 5' RACE reads in MiXCR, one entry per CDR3 protein. The top ten hold around an eighth of the sample, which has fewer than 450,000 distinct CDR3 sequences, 21% seen once. This clonotype was sampled from an adult woman who had mild COVID-19 (a few samples of this study predate the infection). Cell type and time point are not known. Material: PBMCs or a T cell subset sorted from them (not recorded which). The chain combines TRBV5-1 with TRBJ1-3; D unclear. The CDR3 is CASSLGPLMGGNTIYF. As DNA, the CDR3 is TGCGCCAGCAGCTTGGGACCCTTGATGGGTGGAAACACCATATATTTT. The variable domain in full, completed from reference TRBV5-1 and TRBJ1-3, reads KAGVTQTPRYLIKTRGQQVTLSCSPISGHRSVSWYQQTPGQGLQFLFEYFSETQRNKGNFPGRFSGRQFSNSRSEMNVSTLELGDSALYLCASSLGPLMGGNTIYFGEGSWLTVV.